A single count supports the clone carrying this TCR beta chain. This CDR3 has 11 residues. Germline loops: CDR1 DFQATT, CDR2 SNEGSKA (reference sequence). The ends were cut back, 6 bases at V and 1 base at J, with 7 bases in the middle. The data derive from a study of long-term antiretroviral therapy in people with HIV. Version v3.0 of the immunoSEQ assay was performed at survey level. Data came from immunoSEQ multiplex PCR; TCRdb stores just in-frame clones and leaves some out. Altogether around 25,000 clones are present, 88% being singletons, with the ten largest covering under 6%. The TCR was taken from a man in his thirties or forties with HIV. The J gene is TRBJ2-7, the V gene TRBV20-1; D remains unclear. The sequenced sample was unsorted PBMCs, obtained more than 4.3 years after starting antiretroviral therapy. Here the CDR3 DNA reads TGCAGTGCCGTATTTTCCTACGAGCAGTACTTC. It yields the protein CSAVFSYEQYF.